The source of this T cell receptor (beta chain) is a study of CD4 T cells in relation to SARS-CoV-2 and coronaviruses. On the study more broadly: Shared crossreactive spike epitopes were mapped to their HLA restriction.

Whole-study findings and limits: Crossreactive clones expanded significantly less to SARS-CoV-2 than monoreactive clones.

V dropped 2 bases and J dropped 2 bases, with 1 base sitting between them. Germline V gene sequence: CDR1 MDHEN, CDR2 SYDVKM. This CDR3 comprises 13 residues. Of note for this clone: The target antigen is unknown.

Naive and memory CD4+ T cells were separated from cryopreserved PBMCs. Naive and memory CD4+ T cell DNA was deep-sequenced without culture. Only in-frame clones appear in the TCRdb table, and some are missing; sequencing was by immunoSEQ multiplex PCR. Among some 42,000 clones listed, approximately 87% were seen once. The rearrangement joins TRBV28 to TRBJ2-6; D not certain. Material: memory CD4+ T cells from PBMCs. The clonotype comes from an adult with COVID-19. The CDR3 region is CASSLTGANVLTF. The CDR3 nucleotides read TGTGCCAGCAGTTTAACTGGGGCCAACGTCCTGACTTTC.